This T cell receptor beta chain came from a study of shared clonotypes between healthy human individuals (dated by TCRdb to about 2020). General notes on the study: A few men and a couple of women, aged 18 to 49 years, made up the cohort. Leukapheresis yielded between about 0.94 and 9 billion PBMCs per donor. The study deeply sequenced blood TCR repertoires of five healthy adults to estimate repertoire size and the extent of clonotype sharing between individuals. Different laboratories and diverse techniques were used to prepare libraries and sequence TCR repertoires, to increase sequencing depth and limit assay-specific biases. For each donor, CD4 naive and CD4 memory were each run on three plates, CD8 naive on two plates, and CD8 memory on one plate.

Using the deep immunoSEQ assay, multiplex PCR amplified TCR CDR3 regions from genomic DNA. For each cell subset, the extracted genomic DNA was distributed evenly across all wells of several immunoSEQ 96-well plates, and each plate served as one replicate. Each replicate PCR for sorted subsets received roughly 200 ng genomic DNA, equal to about 30,000 T cell genomes. Purified libraries were quantified with a Qubit 3.0 fluorometer, sized on a Bioanalyzer 2100, and re-quantified with the KAPA Library Quantification kit. A separate single-read 150-cycle Illumina NextSeq 550 flow cell was used to sequence each immunoSEQ 96-well plate. The paper's data handling went like this. Because the immunoSEQ output held only junctional sequences and lacked quality scores, the filtering could not match the filtering applied to full-length reads. Sequences were annotated with PyIR, a Python wrapper for IgBLAST v1.9, and V/J genes and CDR3 were assigned using IMGT germline references. Any read was removed if the V/J assignment was weak (E-value above 1e-6), the CDR3 was missing, or the read contained stop codons, out-of-frame junctions, or ambiguous translated residues. A V3J clonotype was defined by an identical inferred V gene, J gene, and CDR3 amino acid sequence. Percentage overlap between repertoires was calculated by dividing the number of shared unique clonotypes by the size of the smaller repertoire. RTK rarefaction, the Chao1 estimator, and Recon v2.1 estimates of unobserved clonotypes were used to assess repertoire richness. Generation probabilities were computed with OLGA for all TCRbeta clonotypes obtained by the gDNA method from a handful of donors. TCRdb retrieved this table from immuneACCESS and kept in-frame rearrangements only. Not all clones are present; in checked studies, unresolved V genes account for under half, and no reason is known for the remainder. From that table come the V and J calls and clone size; the DNA was used to work out D and trimming. Here the sample has about 600,000 clones; about 95% occur a single time. Around 0.097% of the sample is in the top ten clones.

This clone was recorded a few times. The specificity of this receptor is unknown. Base qualities are not recorded, but no much larger clone differs from it by a single base. The full study reports these points: Compared with non-shared clonotypes, clonotypes shared by all four sorted-subset donors had higher generation probabilities. The genetic and exposure-history diversity represented was limited by the small number of donors. Even with the large sequencing depth, rarefaction of the sorted-subset datasets indicated that sequencing was incomplete. Based on pairwise subsampling, the degree of clonotype sharing among donors was expected to be affected by sequencing depth. Sharing across four donors was observed for around 4.8% of naive CD4, around 3.5% of naive CD8, roughly 2.3% of memory CD4, and less than 0.45% of memory CD8 clonotypes. Estimated clonotype richness was generally larger for naive than for memory subsets. Sampling was limited to blood, and TCR repertoires in tissue likely differ from TCR repertoires in blood.

CD8 naive samples were CD45RO-negative cells positively selected for CCR7, giving a CD45RA+CCR7+ population that excluded TemRA cells. The donors were healthy, HIV-negative adults with no recently reported acute infections or vaccinations. Only Caucasian adults living in Nashville, Tennessee, USA were represented among the donors. Blood was obtained by leukapheresis, after which PBMCs were separated by Ficoll-Histopaque density gradient centrifugation and cryopreserved in liquid nitrogen vapor phase. Analytical flow cytometry was used to check the purity and quantity of each magnetically sorted T cell population. Genomic DNA was isolated from each sorted fraction and quantified by UV absorbance on a Nanodrop 2000c. This receptor was obtained from a woman aged 25 to 45 in good health. Source material: naive CD8+ T cells sorted from blood. The sample's cell subset or site, from its label and the paper: CD45RA+CCR7+.

CDR3 loop: CASSPWASGRYYNEQFF. DNA sequence: TGTGCCAGTAGTCCGTGGGCTAGCGGGAGGTACTACAATGAGCAGTTCTTC. This chain is built from TRBV19 and TRBJ2-1, with 11 bases matching TRBD2. Counted from cysteine to phenylalanine, this CDR3 has 17 amino acids. Only the CDR3 part of the read is kept: 51 bases, read in frame from the first base. Germline trimming: 5 bases from V, 3 bases from J; junction bases outside gene matches: 9. CDR1 is given as LNHDA and CDR2 as SQIVND, both from the germline V gene (reference sequence). With all but the CDR3 taken from the reference TRBV19 and TRBJ2-1 genes, the full variable domain is: DGGITQSPKYLFRKEGQNVTLSCEQNLNHDAMYWYRQDPGQGLRLIYYSQIVNDFQKGDIAEGYSVSREKKESFPLTVTSAQKNPTAFYLCASSPWASGRYYNEQFFGPGTRLTVL.